Below are 10 T cell receptor beta chains sequenced from a single sample in a study of CD8+ T cells in alopecia areata. Once RNA had been extracted, it was reverse transcribed into cDNA to act as the sequencing template. Using immunoSEQ multiplex PCR, the repertoire was profiled, and TCRdb retains in-frame clones only, with some absent. The table includes 140,000 or so clones, approximately 56% detected once. Sequencing was done on a sample of CD8+ T cells sorted from blood. The receptors were gathered from a human donor in good health.

The chain has TRBV19 and TRBJ2-7; D may match TRBD1 or TRBD2 (5 bases each). V was shortened by 3 bases and J by 0 bases, with 18 bases between the two germline ends. This CDR3 is 17 amino acids long. Per the germline V gene, CDR1 is LNHDA and CDR2 is SQIVND (reference sequence). Written as DNA, the CDR3 is TGTGCCAGTAGTATTCCAAATTACCGGGACGGCTCCTACGAGCAGTACTTC. Amino acid sequence: CASSIPNYRDGSYEQYF. Full variable domain (missing parts from reference TRBV19 and TRBJ2-7): DGGITQSPKYLFRKEGQNVTLSCEQNLNHDAMYWYRQDPGQGLRLIYYSQIVNDFQKGDIAEGYSVSREKKESFPLTVTSAQKNPTAFYLCASSIPNYRDGSYEQYFGPGTRLTVT.

The V call is TRBV29-1, the J call TRBJ2-7; the D gene is possibly TRBD2 (7 bases). The germline CDR1 and CDR2 sequences are SQVTM and ANQGSEA. V was shortened by 4 bases and J by 6 bases, with 19 bases between the two germline ends. The CDR3 is 14 amino acids. Here the CDR3 reads CSVVGLAAGAEQYF. Written as DNA, the CDR3 is TGCAGCGTTGTGGGGCTGGCCGCGGGGGCCGAGCAGTACTTC.

This chain uses TRBV19 with TRBJ2-1; possible D gene TRBD2, 6 bases. Germline CDR1 is LNHDA and CDR2 is SQIVND (reference sequence). This CDR3 region has 13 residues. V was cut by 9 bases and J by 3 bases, with 12 bases left in between. CDR3 amino acids: CASGRLDYNEQFF. CDR3 DNA: TGTGCCAGCGGGAGATTGGACTACAATGAGCAGTTCTTC.

This clone was seen a few times. The chain links TRBV19 to TRBJ2-3, with TRBD2 as a possible D gene (6 bases). This CDR3 comprises 13 residues. V gave up 3 bases and J gave up 3 bases, with 7 bases separating them. From germline, CDR1 is LNHDA and CDR2 SQIVND (reference sequence). The CDR3 DNA follows: TGTGCCAGTAGTATCGGGAGTACAGATACGCAGTATTTT. Translating gives CASSIGSTDTQYF.

The DNA for the CDR3 is TGTGCCAGCAGCTTAATTCCCACAGATACGCAGTATTTT. Protein: CASSLIPTDTQYF. This rearrangement joins TRBV7-3 to TRBJ2-3; D is uncertain. This CDR3 spans 13 amino acids. Germline V gene lookup returns CDR1 SGHTA and CDR2 FQGTGA. V was shortened by 1 base and J by 2 bases, with 4 bases between the two germline ends.

This sequence joins TRBV5-6 and TRBJ2-5; D remains unclear. The CDR3 loop spans 15 amino acids. Deletions cut 0 bases from V and 7 bases from J, with 16 bases between. The germline V gene encodes CDR1 SGHDT and CDR2 YYEEEE. The CDR3 is CASSLAVGLEWTQYF. CDR3 coding DNA: TGTGCCAGCAGCTTGGCCGTCGGCTTAGAGTGGACCCAGTACTTC.

This clone occurred a few times. This sequence joins TRBV6-1 and TRBJ1-5; D not certain. The germline V gene has CDR1 MNHNS and CDR2 SASEGT. The V gene lost 4 bases and the J gene lost 3 bases, with 7 bases spanning the gap. The CDR3 length is 13 residues. The CDR3 loop is CASSVLFNQPQHF. In nucleotides, the CDR3 is TGTGCCAGCAGTGTCCTCTTCAATCAGCCCCAGCATTTT.

J is TRBJ1-2 and V is TRBV29-1; D not resolved. This CDR3 spans 11 amino acids. Germline V gene lookup returns CDR1 SQVTM and CDR2 ANQGSEA. DNA of the CDR3: TGCACCACCGACACGAACTATGGCTACACCTTC. It encodes CTTDTNYGYTF.

The chain combines TRBV12-5 with TRBJ1-5, with TRBD1 as a possible D gene (5 bases). Per germline, CDR1 LGHNT and CDR2 FRNRAP. This CDR3 has 13 amino acids. The chain's CDR3 is CARLRGWNQPQHF. The CDR3 DNA is TGTGCCCGATTGAGGGGATGGAATCAGCCCCAGCATTTT.

This clone came up many times. The chain joins TRBV6-4 to TRBJ2-2, with a possible D match to TRBD2 (5 bases). V was shortened by 3 bases and J by 3 bases, with 5 bases between the two germline ends. The CDR3 extends over 13 amino acids. Germline V gives CDR1 MRHNA, CDR2 SNTAGT. The DNA of the CDR3 is TGTGCCAGCAGTGAAGCGGACACCGGGGAGCTGTTTTTT. It yields the protein CASSEADTGELFF.